The 5 T cell receptor beta chains below were found in one sample sequenced in a study of blood T cell repertoires in COVID-19. Only in-frame clones appear in the TCRdb table, and some are missing; sequencing was by immunoSEQ multiplex PCR. This sample has under 150,000 clones, with about 88% found just once. The sequenced material came from peripheral blood. These receptors were collected from a man in his 60s with COVID-19, enrolled during active disease.

The chain combines TRBV21-1 with TRBJ2-7; the DNA was not used to check the table's D call, TRBD2. TRBV21-1 is an annotated pseudogene. The CDR3 runs to 12 residues. For the CDR3, the DNA is TGTGCCAGCAGCCTACCCATCTTCGAGCAGTACTTC. Translation gives CASSLPIFEQYF.

The rearrangement uses TRBV6-2 or TRBV6-3 and TRBJ2-7, with TRBD2 matching 11 bases. Germline lookup yields CDR1 MNHEY and CDR2 SVGEGT. V lost 5 bases to trimming and J lost 5 bases; unmatched junction nucleotides: 5. This CDR3 comprises 14 residues. CDR3 in amino acids: CASSRASGRNEQYF. The CDR3 DNA is TGTGCCAGCAGTCGGGCTAGCGGGAGGAACGAGCAGTACTTC.

This clone came up once. The chain is built from TRBV2 and TRBJ1-1; 7 positions agree with TRBD1. CDR3 size: 16 residues. Germline V gives CDR1 SNHLY, CDR2 FYNNEI. Trimming took 3 bases from V and 1 from J; bases not matched to a gene: 8. Here the CDR3 reads CASSDGTGVGNTEAFF. CDR3 DNA sequence: TGTGCCAGCAGTGACGGTACAGGGGTAGGGAACACTGAAGCTTTCTTT.

The chain uses TRBV19 and TRBJ1-3; D is uncertain. This CDR3 is built from 15 residues. CDR1 is LNHDA, CDR2 SQIVND, per germline (reference sequence). Deletions cut 5 bases from V and 0 bases from J, with 11 bases between. The CDR3 DNA follows: TGTGCCAGTAGTGAGCAGCGTTCCTCTGGAAACACCATATATTTT. It codes for CASSEQRSSGNTIYF.

The chain recombines TRBV11-2 with TRBJ2-1; D unclear. The CDR3 runs 12 residues. The germline V gene has CDR1 SGHAT and CDR2 FQNNGV. V lost 8 bases and J 4 bases, leaving 9 bases between the germline ends. The CDR3 protein is CASAHSYNEQFF. The CDR3 coding sequence is TGTGCCAGCGCTCACAGTTACAATGAGCAGTTCTTC.